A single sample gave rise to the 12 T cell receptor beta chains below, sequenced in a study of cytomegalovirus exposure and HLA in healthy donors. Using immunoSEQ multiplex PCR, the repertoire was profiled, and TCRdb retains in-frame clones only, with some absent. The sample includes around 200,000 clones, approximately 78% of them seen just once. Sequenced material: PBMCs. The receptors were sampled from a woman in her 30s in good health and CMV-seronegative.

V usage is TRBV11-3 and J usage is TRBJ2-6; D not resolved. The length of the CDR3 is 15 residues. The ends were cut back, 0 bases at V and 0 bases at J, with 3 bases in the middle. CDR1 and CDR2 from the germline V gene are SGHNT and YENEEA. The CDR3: CASSLDSSGANVLTF. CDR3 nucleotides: TGTGCCAGCAGCTTAGACAGCTCTGGGGCCAACGTCCTGACTTTC.

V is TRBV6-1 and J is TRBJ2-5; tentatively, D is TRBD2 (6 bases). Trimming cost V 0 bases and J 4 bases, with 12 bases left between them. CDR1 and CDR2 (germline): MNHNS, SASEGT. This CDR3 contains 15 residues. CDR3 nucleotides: TGTGCCAGCAGTGAAGCCCTGACTAGAGCAGAGACCCAGTACTTC. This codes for CASSEALTRAETQYF.

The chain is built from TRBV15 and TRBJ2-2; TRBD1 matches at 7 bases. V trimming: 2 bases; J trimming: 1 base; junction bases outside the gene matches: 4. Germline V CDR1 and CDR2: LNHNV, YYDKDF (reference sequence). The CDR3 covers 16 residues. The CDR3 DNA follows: TGTGCCACCAGCAGACTGACAGGGCTGAACACCGGGGAGCTGTTTTTT. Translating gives CATSRLTGLNTGELFF.

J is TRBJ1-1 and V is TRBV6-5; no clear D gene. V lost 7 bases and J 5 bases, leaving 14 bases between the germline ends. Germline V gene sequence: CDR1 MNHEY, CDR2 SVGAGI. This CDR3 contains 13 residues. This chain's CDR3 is CASTGGFGTEAFF. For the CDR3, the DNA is TGTGCCAGCACCGGAGGATTTGGAACTGAAGCTTTCTTT.

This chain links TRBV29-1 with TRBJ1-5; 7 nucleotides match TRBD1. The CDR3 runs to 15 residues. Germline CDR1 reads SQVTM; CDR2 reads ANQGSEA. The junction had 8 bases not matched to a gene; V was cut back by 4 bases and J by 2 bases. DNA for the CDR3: TGCAGCGTTGGAACAGGGGTGCGAGGCAATCAGCCCCAGCATTTT. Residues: CSVGTGVRGNQPQHF.

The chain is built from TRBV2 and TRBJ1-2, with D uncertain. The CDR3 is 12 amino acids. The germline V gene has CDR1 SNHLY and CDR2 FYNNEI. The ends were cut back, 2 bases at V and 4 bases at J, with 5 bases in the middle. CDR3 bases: TGTGCCAGCAGTGAAACTGTCTATGGCTACACCTTC. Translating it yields CASSETVYGYTF.

The CDR3 region is CASKGVRGENYGYTF. CDR3 bases: TGTGCCAGTAAAGGAGTACGGGGGGAGAATTATGGCTACACCTTC. The chain is built from TRBV19 and TRBJ1-2, with a tentative D call TRBD1 (5 bases). Trimming stripped 7 bases from V and 5 bases from J, with 20 bases between. Germline lookup yields CDR1 LNHDA and CDR2 SQIVND (reference sequence). The CDR3 contains 15 residues.

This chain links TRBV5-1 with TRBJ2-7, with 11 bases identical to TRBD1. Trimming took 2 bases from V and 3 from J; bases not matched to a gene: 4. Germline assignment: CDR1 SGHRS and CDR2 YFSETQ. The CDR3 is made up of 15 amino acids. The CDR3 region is CASSLPGQGGYEQYF. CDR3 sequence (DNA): TGCGCCAGCAGCTTACCGGGACAGGGGGGCTACGAGCAGTACTTC.

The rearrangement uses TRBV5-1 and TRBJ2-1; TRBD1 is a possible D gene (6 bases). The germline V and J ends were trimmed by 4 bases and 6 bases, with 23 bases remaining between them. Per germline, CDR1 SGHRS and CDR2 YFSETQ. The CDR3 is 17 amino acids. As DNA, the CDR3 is TGCGCCAGCAGCCTCGACCCCCCGCAGGGGTCGAGCAATGAGCAGTTCTTC. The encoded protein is CASSLDPPQGSSNEQFF.

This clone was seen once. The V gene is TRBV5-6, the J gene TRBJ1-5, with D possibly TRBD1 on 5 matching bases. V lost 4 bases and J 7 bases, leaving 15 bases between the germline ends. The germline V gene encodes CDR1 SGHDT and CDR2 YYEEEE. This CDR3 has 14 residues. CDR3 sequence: CASSTRVSGQPQHF. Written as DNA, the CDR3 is TGTGCCAGCAGCACCAGGGTCTCTGGGCAGCCCCAGCATTTT.

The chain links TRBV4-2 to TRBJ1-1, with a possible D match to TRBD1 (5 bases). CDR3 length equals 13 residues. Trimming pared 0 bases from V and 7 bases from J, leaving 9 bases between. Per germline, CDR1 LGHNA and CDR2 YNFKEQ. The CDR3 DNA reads TGTGCCAGCAGCCAAGAAAGGGGACTTGAAGCTTTCTTT. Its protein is CASSQERGLEAFF.

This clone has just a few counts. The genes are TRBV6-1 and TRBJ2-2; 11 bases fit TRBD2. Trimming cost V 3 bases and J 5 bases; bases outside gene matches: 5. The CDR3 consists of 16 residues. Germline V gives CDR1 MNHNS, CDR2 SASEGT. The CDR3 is CASSDVAGGFTGELFF. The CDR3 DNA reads TGTGCCAGCAGTGACGTAGCGGGGGGGTTTACCGGGGAGCTGTTTTTT.